The text below deals with one T cell receptor beta chain. This sample is drawn from a study of OX40 agonist ivuxolimab in advanced cancers. The method was immunoSEQ multiplex PCR; TCRdb's version includes in-frame clones alone and lacks a portion of them. This repertoire shows roughly 80,000 clones, approximately 84% found once; its top ten account for 6.9%. Source: CD4+ or CD8+ T cells sorted from blood, taken in a trial of the OX40 agonist ivuxolimab. The receptor's source is an adult with an advanced solid tumor such as melanoma, head and neck, liver or kidney cancer.

CDR3 bases: TGTGCCTGGAGAACGGACCCTATGAACACTGAAGCTTTCTTT. Protein product: CAWRTDPMNTEAFF. This rearrangement joins TRBV30 to TRBJ1-1; D unresolved. The V and J ends lost 3 bases and 0 bases respectively, with 11 bases between them. Germline V lookup: CDR1 GTSNPN, CDR2 SVGIG (reference sequence). The CDR3 totals 14 residues.